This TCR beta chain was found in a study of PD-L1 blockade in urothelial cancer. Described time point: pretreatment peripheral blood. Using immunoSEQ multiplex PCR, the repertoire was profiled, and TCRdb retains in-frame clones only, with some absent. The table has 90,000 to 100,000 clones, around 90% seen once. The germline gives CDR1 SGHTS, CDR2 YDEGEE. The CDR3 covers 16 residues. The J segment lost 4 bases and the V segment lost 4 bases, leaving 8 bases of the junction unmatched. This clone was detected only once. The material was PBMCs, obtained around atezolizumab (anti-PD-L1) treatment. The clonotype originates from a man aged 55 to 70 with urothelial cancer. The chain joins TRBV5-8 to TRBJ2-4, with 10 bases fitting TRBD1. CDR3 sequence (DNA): TGTGCCAGCAGCACGAGTAAGGGACAGGGGAAAAACATTCAGTACTTC. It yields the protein CASSTSKGQGKNIQYF.